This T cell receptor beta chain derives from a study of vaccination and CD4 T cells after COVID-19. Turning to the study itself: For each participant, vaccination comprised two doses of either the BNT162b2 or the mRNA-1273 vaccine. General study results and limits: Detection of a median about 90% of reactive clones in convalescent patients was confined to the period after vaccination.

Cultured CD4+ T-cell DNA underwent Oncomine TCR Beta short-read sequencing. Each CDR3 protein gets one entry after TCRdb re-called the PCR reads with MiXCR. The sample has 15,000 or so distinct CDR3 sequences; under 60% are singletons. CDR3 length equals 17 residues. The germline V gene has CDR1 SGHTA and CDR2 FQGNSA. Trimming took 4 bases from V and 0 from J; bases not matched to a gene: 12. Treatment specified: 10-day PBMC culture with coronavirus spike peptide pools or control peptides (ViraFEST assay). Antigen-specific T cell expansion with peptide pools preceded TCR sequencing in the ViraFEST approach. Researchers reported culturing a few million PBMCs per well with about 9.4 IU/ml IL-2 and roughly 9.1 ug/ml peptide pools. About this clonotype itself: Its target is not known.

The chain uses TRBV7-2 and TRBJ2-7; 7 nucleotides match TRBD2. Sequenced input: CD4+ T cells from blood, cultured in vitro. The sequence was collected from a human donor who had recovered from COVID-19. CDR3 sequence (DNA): TGTGCCAGCAGCTACCAAGCGGGACCCCTTAGCTCCTACGAGCAGTACTTC. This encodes CASSYQAGPLSSYEQYF.